The entry below gives a single T cell receptor beta chain sequence along with its context. This receptor's antigen is unknown. No base qualities exist here, and no much larger clone lies one base off it. This specimen includes other DNA sequences encoding the same CDR3. The cohort comprised 550 to 700 healthy bone marrow donors. At the time of sampling, every cohort member was nominally healthy, though immune exposures that went unrecorded were likely present. The donor tested CMV seronegative, placing the donor among the 350 or so seronegative members of the cohort. Each donor provided a peripheral blood sample, and peripheral blood mononuclear cells were used for TCR beta sequencing. The Qiagen DNeasy Blood Extraction Kit was used to extract genomic DNA from the blood cell samples. The data originate from a study of cytomegalovirus exposure and HLA in healthy donors (dated by TCRdb to about 2017). Regarding the study in general: An earlier analysis of some 550 of the donors reported 276 Gb of sequence data and 117 million unique TCR beta sequences from 150 million to 200 million T cells. An early release covering about 600 HLA-typed donors comprised about 310 gigabases of sequencing data and approximately 80 million unique TCR sequences. The genetic ancestry cluster associated with self-reported Caucasian donors included 80% to 90% of the roughly 410 genotyped donors. The study aimed to test whether signatures of past pathogen exposure could be identified by cataloging public T cell receptors. The T cell repertoires of several hundred subjects were profiled by immunosequencing and related to cytomegalovirus serostatus. A separate validation cohort of more than 100 different subjects was used in addition to the roughly 670-subject first cohort. To predict cytomegalovirus infection status, the study brought together high-throughput TCR immunosequencing, statistical association of individual TCRs with disease status, and machine learning. To study patterns of TCR occurrence, a later analysis re-analyzed previously published TCR beta repertoires from hundreds of donors and added high-resolution HLA genotyping. Rather than using new phenotypic data, the later analysis identified candidate immune exposures from TCR beta sequences and from how often those sequences occurred across donors. To decide whether each TCR beta V gene segment behaved as functional or pseudogenic, an earlier analysis of some 600 of the donors relied on high-throughput TCR beta sequencing. Donor age, sex, ethnicity and CMV serostatus were collected together with the repertoire data. A later genetic analysis took genome-wide SNP genotypes for about three fifths of the roughly 670 donors and used that subset as a discovery cohort. All discovery cohort repertoires had been generated using a single sequencing platform. Class I and class II HLA loci were covered by the typing at four-digit resolution. The number of typed donors differed by locus: roughly 629-640 for A, B, C, DRB1 and DQB1; 522 for DQA1; fewer than 610 for DPA1; and some 450 for DPB1. A handful of DR-DQ haplotypes were handled as single units for association and clustering because linkage in the cohort was strong. Among under 450 genotyped donors of the cohort, an average of roughly 240,000 unique TCR beta nucleotide sequences were sequenced per donor, roughly 20% of them non-productive. On the study overall, not on this receptor specifically: A cluster of highly shared sequence variants was judged likely to be a technical artifact of the sequencing pipeline. Compared with equally common non-associated chains, HLA-associated TCR beta chains in a later analysis were more clonally expanded and had lower generation probabilities. Linkage disequilibrium might explain the correlated functional status among segregating V segments, but an unknown experimental factor could not be excluded. A later analysis found that most CMV-associated TCR beta chains appeared HLA-restricted, with HLA associations seemingly driven largely by CMV exposure. The classifier was reported to diagnose cytomegalovirus status with high specificity and sensitivity in both the original and validation cohorts. The authors suggested that the approach could potentially be generalized to other disease states and immunological phenotypes. Some IMGT-functional V segments, including TRBV6-2 and TRBV6-3, could not be distinguished by the 87-base-pair reads and were therefore excluded. The cohort was sequenced for TCR beta chains only, and without alpha or paired-chain data the features that could be detected were limited. A later analysis reported that several top co-occurrence clusters appeared linked to parvovirus B19, influenza, CMV and Epstein-Barr virus. A few of the identified cytomegalovirus-associated TCR beta chains were confirmed in vitro to be specific for cytomegalovirus antigens. The only immune exposure information available for the cohort was CMV serostatus. V-gene and J-gene trimming of TCR beta chains was associated with a missense DCLRE1C variant in a later genetic analysis, and the association was replicated in an independent cohort. In a later genetic analysis, fewer N-insertions in productive TCRs were reported among donors in an Asian-associated ancestry cluster than the roughly 700-donor mean. Because counts were too low, roughly 17 rarely observed V segments, including chromosome 9 orphons, were left out of the earlier analysis of over 550 of the donors. Because some donors lacked HLA typing at each locus, the association tests relied only on the typed subset. The study gave a list of under 200 TCR beta chains associated with cytomegalovirus. A further reported finding was that TCR beta sequences accurately predicted the HLA-A and HLA-B alleles for most subjects in the first cohort. According to a later analysis, TCR association rates differed among HLA loci, with DRB1 alleles showing the most associated TCRs and HLA-C alleles showing the fewest. At a false discovery rate of 0.05, a later analysis linked around 17,000 TCR beta sequences to specific HLA alleles. Strong co-occurrence of HLA alleles, especially DR and DQ, made assigning TCR associations to individual alleles difficult. Across donors, most TCR sequences were observed very rarely, whereas some public TCRs were present in many individuals. Broadly in line with IMGT annotations, most TCR beta V segments showed up in productive rearrangements about 87% or about 30% of the time in an earlier analysis of approximately 640 of the donors. Roughly uniform sequencing depth across donors was assumed in presence/absence analyses, although this assumption may not hold.

The library was produced with the immunoSEQ multiplex PCR assay. A mixture of 60 forward primers for TCR Vbeta segments and 13 reverse primers for TCR Jbeta segments was used in the multiplex PCR. A multiplex PCR assay on genomic DNA amplified the CDR3 region of rearranged TCR beta genes. The amplified TCR beta libraries were sequenced on the Illumina HiSeq System as 87-base-pair reads. Per the original workflow: A later analysis tallied tens of millions of unique TCR beta chains across the roughly 610 repertoires, and about 10 million of those chains were shared by two or more donors. Raw reads were error-corrected and collapsed into unique sequences by a nearest-neighbor algorithm in which closely related sequences were merged to remove PCR and sequencing errors. Alignment of CDR3 sequences to IMGT reference sequences was used to assign V, D and J gene segments. For a sequence to be retained, a match of at least six nucleotides to both a V gene segment and a J gene segment was required. A rearrangement was called productive if the CDR3 had no stop codons and remained in frame with V and J, and every other rearrangement was called non-productive. Following IMGT convention, CDR3 was defined as the stretch from the second conserved V-encoded cysteine to the conserved J-encoded phenylalanine. The earlier analysis of roughly 590 of the donors excluded sequences that lacked an unambiguous match to a single V gene segment. An earlier analysis of 587 of the donors classified V segments as functional when productive rearrangements were above 56.7% and as segregating when the standard deviation between donors was above 5%. To diagnose cytomegalovirus status from the catalog of TCR beta chain sequences, a statistical classification framework was built. In a later analysis, TCR nucleotide sequences were compared against IMGT/GENE-DB human TR gene sequences so that V and J genes could be assigned. A later analysis assigned CDR3 sequences and most-parsimonious VDJ recombination scenarios with the TCRdist pipeline. In a later analysis, each TCR beta chain was defined by its CDR3 amino acid sequence together with its V-gene family, and reads lacking a unique V-gene family were excluded. In a later analysis, approximately 590 highly shared, low-generation-probability nucleotide sequences were removed to address suspected cross-contamination and a sequencing artifact. In a later analysis, a clonal expansion index for each public chain was calculated from normalized within-repertoire ranks of inferred template counts. A later analysis computed generation probabilities with a VDJ recombination model fitted to out-of-frame rearrangements, and checked the results against IGoR. In a later analysis, hypergeometric tests were used to score TCR-TCR, TCR-HLA and TCR-CMV co-occurrence, with a repertoire-size bias correction applied to TCR pairs. In a later analysis, false discovery rates were estimated by permuting HLA or CMV assignments 20 times. In a later analysis, co-occurring TCRs were grouped with DBSCAN, and TCRdist sequence similarity was added when clustering was performed within HLA-allele-positive subsets. Repertoires with fewer than 30,000 or more than 120,000 public chains were left out of co-occurrence clustering, as were four to six repertoires with anomalous nucleotide sharing. Imported from immuneACCESS, the table was reduced by TCRdb to in-frame sequences with V and J called. These copies leave out some clones; in studies compared against another copy, an unresolved V gene accounts for under half, and the cause of the remainder is not known. V and J calls and clone size follow that table, whereas D and trimming were derived from the DNA. For this sample the table gives more than 90,000 clones, of which roughly 68% were detected only once. The top ten clones comprise roughly 2% of the sample.

The germline V gene gives CDR1 as KGHSH and CDR2 as LQKENI. The CDR3 numbers 14 residues from cysteine through phenylalanine. Just the 42-base CDR3 DNA is kept, in frame starting at base 1. V trim: 6 bases; J trim: 3 bases; unmatched bases: 6. Sequenced material: PBMCs. The sequence links TRBV18 to TRBJ1-1, with 8 bases aligning to TRBD1. The clonotype comes from a young woman in good health and CMV-seronegative. The DNA sequence is as follows: TGTGCCAGCTCGCAACCGGGACAGGACACTGAAGCTTTCTTT. This is translated as CASSQPGQDTEAFF.